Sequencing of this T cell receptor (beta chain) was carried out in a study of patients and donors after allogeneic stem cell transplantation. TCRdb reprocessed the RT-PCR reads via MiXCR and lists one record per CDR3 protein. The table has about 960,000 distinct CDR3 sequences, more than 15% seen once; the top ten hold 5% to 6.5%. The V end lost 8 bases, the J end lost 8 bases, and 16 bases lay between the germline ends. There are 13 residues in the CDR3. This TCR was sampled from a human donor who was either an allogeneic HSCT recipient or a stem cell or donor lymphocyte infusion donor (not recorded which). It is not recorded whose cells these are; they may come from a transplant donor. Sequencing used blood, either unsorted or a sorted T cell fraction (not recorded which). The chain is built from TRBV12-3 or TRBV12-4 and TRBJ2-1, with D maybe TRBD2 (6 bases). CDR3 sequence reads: CASSVAGWDEQFF. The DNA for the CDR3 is TGTGCCAGCTCGGTTGCGGGGTGGGATGAGCAGTTCTTC.